A selection of T cell receptor beta chains follows, all from one sample in a study of Graves' ophthalmopathy and Graves' hyperthyroidism. MiXCR, run by TCRdb on the multiplex PCR reads, gives a single entry per CDR3 protein. Of 400,000 or so distinct CDR3 sequences listed, about 18% are singletons. What was sequenced was peripheral blood. The receptors were sampled from an adult woman with stable Graves' hyperthyroidism. Each CDR3 is given with its conserved first and last residue.

TRBV4-1 | CASSQVGGDDTGELFF
TRBV10-3 | CAISEGTSGRAEETQYF
TRBV7-9 | CASSPGQFNTEAFF
TRBV27 | CASSPVTGGNSPLHF
TRBV12-3/TRBV12-4 | CASSLGTSGREQYF
TRBV7-2 | CASSLGPGAEQYF
TRBV5-1 | CASILGRDYEQYF
TRBV24-1 | CATRGYTGELFF
TRBV28 | CASSLQGADGGTSPLHF
TRBV2 | CASSLGQGSRRNQPQHF
TRBV25-1 | CASSALGGGISSYEQYF
TRBV28 | CASSLDRVRAKNIQYF
TRBV12-3/TRBV12-4 | CASSPGTDEAFF
TRBV2 | CASTGLAGGLETQYF
TRBV2 | CASTRLAETYEQYF
TRBV7-8 | CASSRHRQGHQYEQYF
TRBV9 | CASSFRGDSGRNEQYF
TRBV27 | CASTNMRQGFRSGELFF
TRBV6-4 | CASSATNTGELFF
TRBV7-6 | CASSLTTGAAGNTIYF
TRBV6-2/TRBV6-3 | CASSYGDSGEYF
TRBV7-8 | CASSFTGGHREQYF
TRBV2 | CASRQGFNYGYTF
TRBV19 | CASSIALRGGTEAFF
TRBV6-1 | CASIPDRATMYEQYF
TRBV6-1 | CASRVTGGSGNTIYF
TRBV7-6 | CASSEDRSSGNTIYF
TRBV6-5 | CASSYWGMAEAFF
TRBV12-5 | CASDAADRGINQPQHF
TRBV6-1 | CASSEGTGDIREAFF
TRBV12-3/TRBV12-4 | CASTLRLQGGGYTF
TRBV7-3 | CASSHSSAGELFF
TRBV6-2/TRBV6-3 | CASSYSRTGLNTEAFF
TRBV11-2 | CASSLEGFTNTGELFF
TRBV12-3/TRBV12-4 | CASSLFRTNYGYTF
TRBV6-1 | CASSEGQVSEQYF
TRBV28 | CASSPRKREDQPQHF
TRBV4-2 | CASRTGAYNSPLHF
TRBV19 | CASQTSGGIQQYF
TRBV19 | CASRIVGEAFF
TRBV20-1 | CSASSLDIGELFF
TRBV3-1 | CASSQVAGANTGELFF
TRBV19 | CASSIETASYEQYF
TRBV4-2 | CASSQDVADQETQYF
TRBV6-1 | CASLSTGGNQPQHF
TRBV4-3 | CASSQDSAGDNSPLHF
TRBV7-9 | CASSIKPGLAYHEQYF
TRBV28 | CASKSGTGISPLHF
TRBV18 | CASSPDVAVNRETQYF
TRBV7-7 | CASSLGPGGGNTIYF
TRBV6-1 | CASSEGHFSYEQYF
TRBV7-2 | CASSYQAGLEAFF
TRBV5-1 | CASSLETLAGLTGQETQYF
TRBV11-2 | CASSLLGTGGETQYF
TRBV28 | CASQESILNTEAFF
TRBV29-1 | CSVEARGTYEQYF
TRBV6-5 | CASSFPRIPGEETQYF